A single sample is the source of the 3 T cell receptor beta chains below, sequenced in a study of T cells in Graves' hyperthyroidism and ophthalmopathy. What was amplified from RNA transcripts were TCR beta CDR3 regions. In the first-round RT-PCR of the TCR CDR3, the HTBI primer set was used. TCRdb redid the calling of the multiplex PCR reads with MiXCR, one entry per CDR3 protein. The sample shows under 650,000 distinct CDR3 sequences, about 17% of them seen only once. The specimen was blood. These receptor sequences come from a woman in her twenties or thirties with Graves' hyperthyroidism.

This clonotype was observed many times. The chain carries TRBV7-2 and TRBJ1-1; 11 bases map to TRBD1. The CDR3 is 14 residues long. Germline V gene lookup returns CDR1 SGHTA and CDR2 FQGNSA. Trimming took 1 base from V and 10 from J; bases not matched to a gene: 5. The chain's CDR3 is CASSLGGQGARAFF. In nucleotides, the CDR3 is TGTGCCAGCAGCTTAGGAGGACAGGGGGCTCGAGCTTTCTTT.

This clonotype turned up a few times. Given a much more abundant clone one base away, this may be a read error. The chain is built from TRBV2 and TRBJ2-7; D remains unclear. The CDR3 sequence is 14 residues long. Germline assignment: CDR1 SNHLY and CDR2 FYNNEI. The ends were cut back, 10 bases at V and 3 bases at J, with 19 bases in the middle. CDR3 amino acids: CANNFFQDVYEQYF. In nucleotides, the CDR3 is TGTGCCAACAACTTTTTCCAGGACGTCTACGAGCAGTACTTC.

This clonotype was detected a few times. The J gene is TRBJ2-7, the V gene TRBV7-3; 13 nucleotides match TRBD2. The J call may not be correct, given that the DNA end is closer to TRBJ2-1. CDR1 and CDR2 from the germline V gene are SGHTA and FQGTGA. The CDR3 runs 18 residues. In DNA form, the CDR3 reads TGTGCCAGCAGCTTAATGGGACTAGCGGGAACAAGCTCCTACGAGCAGTTCTTC. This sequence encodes CASSLMGLAGTSSYEQFF.